Listed below are T cell receptor beta chains from one sample, sequenced in a study of Graves' ophthalmopathy and Graves' hyperthyroidism. TCRdb passed the multiplex PCR reads through MiXCR, listing each CDR3 protein once. The repertoire holds about 220,000 distinct CDR3 sequences, with 20% to 25% as singletons. The source material was peripheral blood. These receptor sequences come from a woman aged 50 to 60 with Graves' ophthalmopathy. The conserved cysteine and the conserved F or W are not part of the CDR3 here. Size is stated for part of the rows, as once, few or many counts, or as a class when the clone is expanded.

TRBV19 | many | ASSHVWDTYEQY
TRBV6-4 | . | ASSGAGLVGYT
TRBV5-1 | few | ASSLGTFDYGYT
TRBV28 | many | ASSLGSRDSNQPQH
TRBV30 | few | AWSRGSGGGTEAF
TRBV7-2 | many | ASSRRTSAETQY
TRBV3-1 | many | ASSQGISGSYEQY
TRBV2 | . | ASSESGQGLPRAF
TRBV29-1 | many | SVSTGGYGYT
TRBV7-7 | many | ASSPGLGSNEQF
TRBV24-1 | many | ATSLAGDSRTDTQY
TRBV25-1 | many | ASSRTGARGAF
TRBV30 | few | AWSVSGTGSKVAPLH
TRBV24-1 | many | ATSSTSGAYEQY
TRBV11-2 | . | ASSTTGSEESYEQY
TRBV18 | many | ASSPRRASDTGELF
TRBV12-3/TRBV12-4 | . | ASSPLAGTGANYGYT
TRBV6-1 | few | ASSEQRENTEAF
TRBV24-1 | few | ATSPLTTEAF
TRBV6-2/TRBV6-3 | . | ASSYFREEQY
TRBV7-9 | . | ASSLLTGIAKNIQY
TRBV19 | many | ASRRNTEAF
TRBV7-9 | many | ASSLAGSDGYT
TRBV5-1 | many | ASSLEGNGYT
TRBV5-6 | many | ASALWTSGWKETQY
TRBV11-1 | few | ASSPPGVHTEAF
TRBV30 | many | AWSYFNEQY
TRBV6-1 | many | ASTPLRGKYYEQY
TRBV7-9 | many | ASSLSGQGLQPQH
TRBV12-3/TRBV12-4 | many | ASSPAFAEWNIQY
TRBV19 | many | ASKGLAGDEQY
TRBV2 | many | ASSYRTGWETQY
TRBV28 | many | ASSPWTGSDSGANVLT
TRBV27 | . | ASSLGGSAEAF
TRBV20-1 | many | SLWGGYGYT
TRBV28 | many | ASRSGQTYEQY
TRBV20-1 | many | SAREEGRTSSSAKNIQY
TRBV11-1 | few | ASNGGAAKNIQY
TRBV7-2 | many | ASSLGGGGNEQY
TRBV30 | few | ACKTVLGDTIY
TRBV2 | . | ASMAGPPDEAF
TRBV19 | many | ATPHPPASFRQY
TRBV7-3 | many | ASSIGTSGSYEQY
TRBV7-8 | many | ASRGQRGENTIY
TRBV11-1 | many | ASSLVAGGTLDEQY
TRBV11-2 | . | ASSLVLAGVSYEQY
TRBV20-1 | many | SARPGQTGGSGYT
TRBV30 | . | AWNLGTNTGELF
TRBV6-1 | . | ASLSEGGAF
TRBV10-1 | many | ASSDAGTPFREQY
TRBV20-1 | many | SARGGAGSNQPQH
TRBV20-1 | many | SAPLSGQSSYEQY
TRBV4-2 | many | ASSQERGFGYT
TRBV12-3/TRBV12-4 | many | ASSFQPTNTEAF
TRBV12-3/TRBV12-4 | . | ASSRDYRETQY
TRBV6-1 | many | ASSEALPGFGIQETQY
TRBV28 | many | ASSLVTGTGGSPLH